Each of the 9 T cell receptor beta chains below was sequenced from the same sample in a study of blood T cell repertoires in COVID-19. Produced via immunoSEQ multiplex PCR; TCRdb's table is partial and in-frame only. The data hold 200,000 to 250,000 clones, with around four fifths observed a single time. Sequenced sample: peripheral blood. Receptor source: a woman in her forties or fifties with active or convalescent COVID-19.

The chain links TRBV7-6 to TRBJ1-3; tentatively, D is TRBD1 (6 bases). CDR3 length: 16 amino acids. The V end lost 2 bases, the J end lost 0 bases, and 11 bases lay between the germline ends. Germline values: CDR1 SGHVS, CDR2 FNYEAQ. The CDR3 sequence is CASSLNRAGSGNTIYF. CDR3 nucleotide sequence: TGTGCCAGCAGCTTAAACAGGGCCGGCTCTGGAAACACCATATATTTT.

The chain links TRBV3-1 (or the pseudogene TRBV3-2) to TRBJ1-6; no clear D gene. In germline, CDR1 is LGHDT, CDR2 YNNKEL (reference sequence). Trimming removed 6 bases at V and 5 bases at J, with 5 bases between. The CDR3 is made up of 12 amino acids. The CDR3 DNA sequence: TGTGCCAGCAGGGCCAATAATTCACCCCTCCACTTT. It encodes CASRANNSPLHF.

This CDR3 reads CATSDRGGYTF. The CDR3 bases are TGTGCCACCTCTGACAGGGGCGGCTACACCTTC. The chain recombines TRBV2 with TRBJ1-2; TRBD1 matches 8 bases. Germline assignment: CDR1 SNHLY and CDR2 FYNNEI. After removal of 10 bases from V and 8 bases from J, the junction contained 6 bases not matched to a gene. The CDR3 spans 11 residues.

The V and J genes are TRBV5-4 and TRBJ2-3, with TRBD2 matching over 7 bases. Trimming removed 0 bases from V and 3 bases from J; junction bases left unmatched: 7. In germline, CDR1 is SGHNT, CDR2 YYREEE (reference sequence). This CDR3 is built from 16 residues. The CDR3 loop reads CASSLAIMGGTDTQYF. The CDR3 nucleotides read TGTGCCAGCAGCTTGGCCATTATGGGGGGGACAGATACGCAGTATTTT.

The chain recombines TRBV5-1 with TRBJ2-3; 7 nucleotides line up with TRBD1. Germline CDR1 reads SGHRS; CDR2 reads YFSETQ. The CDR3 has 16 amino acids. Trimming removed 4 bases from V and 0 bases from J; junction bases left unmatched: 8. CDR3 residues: CASSISTGQSTDTQYF. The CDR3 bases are TGCGCCAGCAGCATATCGACAGGGCAGAGCACAGATACGCAGTATTTT.

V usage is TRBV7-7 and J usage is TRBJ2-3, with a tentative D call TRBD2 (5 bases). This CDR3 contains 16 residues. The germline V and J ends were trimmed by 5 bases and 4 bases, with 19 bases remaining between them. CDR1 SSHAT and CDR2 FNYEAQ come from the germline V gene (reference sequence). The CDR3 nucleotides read TGTGCCAGCAGCCCCGGCAGAGGGCTGGCTGCAGATACGCAGTATTTT. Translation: CASSPGRGLAADTQYF.

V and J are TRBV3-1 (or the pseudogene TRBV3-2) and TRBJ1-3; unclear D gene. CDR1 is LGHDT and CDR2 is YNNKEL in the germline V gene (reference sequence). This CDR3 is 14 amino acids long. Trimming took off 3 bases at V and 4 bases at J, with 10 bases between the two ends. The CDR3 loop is CASSHRTDGNTIYF. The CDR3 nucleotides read TGTGCCAGCAGCCACCGGACTGACGGAAACACCATATATTTT.

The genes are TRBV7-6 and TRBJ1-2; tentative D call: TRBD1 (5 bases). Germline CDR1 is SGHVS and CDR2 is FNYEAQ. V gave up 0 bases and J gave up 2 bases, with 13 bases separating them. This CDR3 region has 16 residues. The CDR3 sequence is CASSLAGPGRNYGYTF. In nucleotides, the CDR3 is TGTGCCAGCAGCTTAGCGGGGCCAGGGCGCAACTATGGCTACACCTTC.

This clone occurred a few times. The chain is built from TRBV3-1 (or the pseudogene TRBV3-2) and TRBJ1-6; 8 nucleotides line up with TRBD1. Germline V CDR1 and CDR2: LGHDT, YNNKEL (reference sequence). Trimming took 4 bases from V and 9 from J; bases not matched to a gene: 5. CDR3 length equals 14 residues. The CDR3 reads CASSLGQGLSPLHF. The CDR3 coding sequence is TGTGCCAGCAGCCTCGGACAGGGCCTTTCACCCCTCCACTTT.